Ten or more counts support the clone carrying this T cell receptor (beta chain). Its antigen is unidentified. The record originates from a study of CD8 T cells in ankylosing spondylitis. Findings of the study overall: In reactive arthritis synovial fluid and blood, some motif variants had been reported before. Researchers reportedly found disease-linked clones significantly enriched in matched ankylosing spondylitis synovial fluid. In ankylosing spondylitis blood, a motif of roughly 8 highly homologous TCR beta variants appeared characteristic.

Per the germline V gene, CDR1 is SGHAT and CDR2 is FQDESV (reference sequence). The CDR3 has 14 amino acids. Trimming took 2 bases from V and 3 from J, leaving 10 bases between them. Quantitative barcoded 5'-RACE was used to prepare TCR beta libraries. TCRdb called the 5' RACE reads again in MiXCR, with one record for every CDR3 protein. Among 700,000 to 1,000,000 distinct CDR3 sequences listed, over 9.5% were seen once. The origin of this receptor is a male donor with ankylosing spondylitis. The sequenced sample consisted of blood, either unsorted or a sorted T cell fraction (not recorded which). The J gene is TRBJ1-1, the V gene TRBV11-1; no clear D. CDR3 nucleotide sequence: TGTGCCAGCAGCTTAAGGGTTGGGGACACTGAAGCTTTCTTT. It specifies CASSLRVGDTEAFF. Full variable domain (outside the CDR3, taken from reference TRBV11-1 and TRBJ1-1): EAEVAQSPRYKITEKSQAVAFWCDPISGHATLYWYRQILGQGPELLVQFQDESVVDDSQLPKDRFSAERLKGVDSTLKIQPAELGDSAMYLCASSLRVGDTEAFFGQGTRLTVV.